This T cell receptor (beta chain) stems from a study of cytomegalovirus exposure and HLA in healthy donors. Study-level background: An earlier analysis identified 120 million or so unique TCR beta sequences in about 190 million T cells. Study results and limitations: Apart from CMV serostatus, no immune exposure information was available. In vitro confirmation showed a few CMV-associated chains to be CMV antigen specific.

The PCR contained 60 Vbeta and 13 Jbeta primers. Here immunoSEQ multiplex PCR was the method, and the copy in TCRdb shows in-frame clones only, minus some. Of under 200,000 clones listed, approximately 86% were seen once; the top ten hold around 0.3%. As for this clone: The antigen is not known.

The CDR3 is 14 residues long. Trimming took off 1 base at V and 3 bases at J, with 10 bases between the two ends. CDR1 and CDR2 from the germline V gene are SEHNR and FQNEAQ (reference sequence). The chain joins TRBV7-9 to TRBJ2-7; D unclear. Sample: PBMCs. This clonotype originated in a woman in her 30s in good health and CMV-seronegative. The CDR3 is CASSLVGSDYEQYF. In nucleotides, the CDR3 is TGTGCCAGCAGCTTAGTTGGAAGCGACTACGAGCAGTACTTC.